This record covers a single TCR beta chain. How the authors handled the data: Amplification from reference gene primers served as the basis for estimated nucleated cell counts. The table came from immunoSEQ multiplex PCR; TCRdb's copy has only in-frame clones and leaves some out. V, J and clone size were drawn from that table, and D and trimming were deduced from the DNA. The repertoire holds 200,000 to 250,000 clones, with 80% to 90% as singletons. The data originate from a study of blood T cell repertoires in COVID-19. Looking at the study overall: The United States, Italy and Spain were the sources of the acute and convalescent COVID-19 samples.

CDR1 and CDR2 from the germline V gene are LGHDT and YNNKEL (reference sequence). This CDR3 has 15 residues. Trimming cost V 4 bases and J 5 bases; bases outside gene matches: 6. The TCR originated in a man in his 60s who had recovered from COVID-19. The chain links TRBV3-1 (or the pseudogene TRBV3-2) to TRBJ1-5; 9 nucleotides line up with TRBD1. The specimen was peripheral blood. CDR3 DNA sequence: TGTGCCAGCAGCCCTCGGACAGGGGACGATCAGCCCCAGCATTTT. It is translated as CASSPRTGDDQPQHF.